This T cell receptor beta chain was captured in a study of cytomegalovirus exposure and HLA in healthy donors. CDR1 and CDR2 (germline): WNHNN, SYGVQD (reference sequence). CDR3 length: 16 residues. V was shortened by 0 bases and J by 5 bases, with 16 bases between the two germline ends. This PCR relied on a set of 60 Vbeta primers and 13 Jbeta primers. Assay used: immunoSEQ multiplex PCR; TCRdb lists only in-frame clones, some missing. This repertoire shows approximately 100,000 clones, around 70% found once; its top ten account for roughly 0.76%. V is TRBV10-1 and J is TRBJ2-5; weak D call: TRBD2 (5 bases). The sequence derives from a boy younger than 18 in good health and CMV-seronegative. The sequencing input was PBMCs. CDR3 in DNA: TGCGCCAGCAGTGAGTCCATTAAACCGACGGGGGAGACCCAGTACTTC. Protein product: CASSESIKPTGETQYF.